This T cell receptor beta chain is from a study of response to subunit inactivated influenza vaccine. Study results and limitations: The authors suggested that every seasonal influenza vaccination recruits few new T cells.

Each CDR3 protein gets one entry after TCRdb re-called the RT-PCR reads with MiXCR. The repertoire holds a few hundred thousand distinct CDR3 sequences, with about 20% as singletons. In the case of this clonotype: No antigen is known for it.

Germline CDR1 is SGHTA and CDR2 is FQGNSA. The length of the CDR3 is 17 residues. Trimming cost V 3 bases and J 0 bases, with 15 bases left between them. The material was PBMCs from blood, obtained less than 22 months after vaccination. The receptor comes from a man aged 50-75 years who received an inactivated influenza vaccine. This rearrangement joins TRBV7-2 to TRBJ1-3; no clear D. Here the CDR3 DNA reads TGTGCCAGCAGCTTCCAGCGTGGAAAGAGCTCTGGAAACACCATATATTTT. Translation gives CASSFQRGKSSGNTIYF.